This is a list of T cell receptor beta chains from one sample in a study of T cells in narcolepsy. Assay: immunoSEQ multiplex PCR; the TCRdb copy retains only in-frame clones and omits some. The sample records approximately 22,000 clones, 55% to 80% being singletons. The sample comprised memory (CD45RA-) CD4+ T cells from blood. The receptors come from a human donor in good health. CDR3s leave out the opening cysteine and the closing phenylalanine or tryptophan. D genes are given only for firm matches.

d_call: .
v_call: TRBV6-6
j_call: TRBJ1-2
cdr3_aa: ASSYGTPPKYT

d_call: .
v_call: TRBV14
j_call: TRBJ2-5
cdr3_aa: ASSQDQTQY

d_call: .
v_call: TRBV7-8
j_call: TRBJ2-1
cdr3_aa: ASGLVGTYNEQF

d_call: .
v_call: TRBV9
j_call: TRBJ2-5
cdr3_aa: ASSRGTASPETQY

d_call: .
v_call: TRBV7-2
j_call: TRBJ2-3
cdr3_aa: ASTPGGLTGTQY

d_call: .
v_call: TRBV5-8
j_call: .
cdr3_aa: ASSRGGRGLVYEQY

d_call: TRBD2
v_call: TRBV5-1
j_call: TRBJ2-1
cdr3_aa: ASSLEGGRGNEQF

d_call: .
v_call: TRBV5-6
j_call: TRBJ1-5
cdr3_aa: ASSKGGQGNQPQH

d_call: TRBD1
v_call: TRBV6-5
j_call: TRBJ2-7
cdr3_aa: ASSLGGRSSEQY

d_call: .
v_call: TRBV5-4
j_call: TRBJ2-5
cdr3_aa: ASSLGATGQETQY

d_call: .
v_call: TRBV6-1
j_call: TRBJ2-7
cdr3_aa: ASHDPGRYEQY

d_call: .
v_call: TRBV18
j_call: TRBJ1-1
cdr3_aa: ASSPNGGMNTEAF

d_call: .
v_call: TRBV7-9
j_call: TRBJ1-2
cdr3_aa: ASSLGAASTPSGYT

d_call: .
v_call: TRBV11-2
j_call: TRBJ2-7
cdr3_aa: ASSPVRGSNEQY

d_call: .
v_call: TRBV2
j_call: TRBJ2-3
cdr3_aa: ASSPPLGGPLQY

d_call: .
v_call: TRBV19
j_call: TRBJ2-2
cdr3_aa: ASSIEGIGTGELF

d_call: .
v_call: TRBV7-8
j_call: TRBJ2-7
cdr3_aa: ASKHSSSYEQY

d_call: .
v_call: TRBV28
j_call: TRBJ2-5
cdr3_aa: ASSLGGMETQY

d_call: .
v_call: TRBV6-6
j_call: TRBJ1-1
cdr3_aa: ASGVLIEAF

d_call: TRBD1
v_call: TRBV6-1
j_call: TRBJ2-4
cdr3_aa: ASLGQGNRDIQY

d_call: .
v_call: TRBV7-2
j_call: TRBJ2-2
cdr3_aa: ASSLVLLAGGELF

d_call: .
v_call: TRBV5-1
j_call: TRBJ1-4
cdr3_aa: ASSSGGLFNEKLF

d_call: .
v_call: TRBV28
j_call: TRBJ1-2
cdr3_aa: ASSLQGAGNYGYT

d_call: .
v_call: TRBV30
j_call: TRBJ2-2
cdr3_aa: AWSSGRGPNTGELF

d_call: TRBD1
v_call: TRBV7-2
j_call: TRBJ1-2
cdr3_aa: ASSERTGVSYT

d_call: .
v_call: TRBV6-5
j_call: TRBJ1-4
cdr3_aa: ASSYRRPNEKLF

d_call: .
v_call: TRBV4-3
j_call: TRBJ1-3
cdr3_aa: ASSLDTDSGNTIY

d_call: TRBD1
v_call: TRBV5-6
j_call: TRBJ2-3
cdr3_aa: ASSRDRALTDTQY

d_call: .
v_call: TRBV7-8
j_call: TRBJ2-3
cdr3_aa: ASSSPFGGAGDTQY

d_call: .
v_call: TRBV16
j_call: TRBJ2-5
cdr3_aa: ASSQIQPPGTQY

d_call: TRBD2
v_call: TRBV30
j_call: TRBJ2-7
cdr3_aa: AGSGGLAGGPGEQY

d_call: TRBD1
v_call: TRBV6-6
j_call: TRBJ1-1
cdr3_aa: ASSPLDRDTEAF

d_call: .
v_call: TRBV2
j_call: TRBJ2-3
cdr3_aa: ASTIDSTDTQY

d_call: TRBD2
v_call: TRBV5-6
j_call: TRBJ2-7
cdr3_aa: ASSRSGSYEQY

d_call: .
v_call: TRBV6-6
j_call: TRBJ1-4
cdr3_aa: ASSTPTGLDEKLF

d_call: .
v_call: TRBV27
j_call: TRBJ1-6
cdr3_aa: ASSTEPNSPLH

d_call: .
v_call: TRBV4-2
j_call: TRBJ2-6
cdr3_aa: ASSLAEAPGANVLT

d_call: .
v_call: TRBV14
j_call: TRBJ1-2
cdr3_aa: ASSQDRNGYT

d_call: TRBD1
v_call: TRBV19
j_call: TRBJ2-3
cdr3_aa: ASSTGQGSTDTQY

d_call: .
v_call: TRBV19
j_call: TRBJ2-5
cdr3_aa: ASSMEGVGKQTQY

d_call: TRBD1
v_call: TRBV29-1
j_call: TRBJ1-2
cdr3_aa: SVQTGTGGVGYT

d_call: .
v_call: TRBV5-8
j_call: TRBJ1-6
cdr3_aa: ASSLGTVDSPLH

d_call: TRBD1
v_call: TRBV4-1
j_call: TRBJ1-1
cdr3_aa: ASSRLPTGVTGTEAF

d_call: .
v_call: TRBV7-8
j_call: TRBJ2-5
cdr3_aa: ASSSRGARGETQY

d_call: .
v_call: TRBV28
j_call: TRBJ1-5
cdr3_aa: ASRGNNQPQH